This T cell receptor (beta chain) stems from a study of Tregs in tolerant kidney transplant recipients. Assay used: immunoSEQ multiplex PCR; TCRdb lists only in-frame clones, some missing. This repertoire shows roughly 80,000 clones, 75% to 95% found once; its top ten account for approximately 0.35%. Study-level results: For some patients, primers changed over time, blocking nucleotide-level comparison. Tregs expanded with activated donor B cells seemed most donor-specific. Antigen-driven expansion was suggested because donor-specific Tregs expanded more than all Tregs in tolerant patients.

For this clone: The target antigen is unknown.

CDR1 is MDHEN, CDR2 SYDVKM, per germline. The CDR3 loop spans 15 amino acids. Deletions cut 5 bases from V and 3 bases from J, with 15 bases between. Thawed PBMCs were rested overnight at 37°C with roughly 200 IU/ml IL-2 before regulatory T cell sorting. This chain links TRBV28 with TRBJ2-3; D not certain. The origin of this receptor is a human donor who received a combined kidney and bone marrow transplant. Sequences were derived from Tregs from blood, sampled before the transplant. The DNA for the CDR3 is TGTGCCAGCAGTCTACGAGGCACGGTGACAGATACGCAGTATTTT. Its translation: CASSLRGTVTDTQYF.